Listed below are T cell receptor beta chains from one sample, sequenced in a study of T-cell reconstitution after alpha-beta-depleted transplantation in children. From the PCR reads, TCRdb called clonotypes with MiXCR, one entry per CDR3 protein. This table holds hundreds of thousands of distinct CDR3 sequences, 13% found once. The source was PBMCs, mostly from graft donor cells, collected 360 days after TCRalphabeta/CD19-depleted stem cell transplant. These receptors were obtained from a male patient between 10 and 17 years old who had a stem cell transplant for acute myeloid leukemia, so the T cells may come from the graft donor. Both conserved end residues are part of each CDR3. The D gene is left open where the match is weak. Size values are once, few and many counts, or a class for expanded clones, and some rows have none.

abundance,v_gene,d_gene,j_gene,CDR3aa,CDR3nt
-,TRBV13,-,TRBJ2-5,CASSFSPREETQYF,TGTGCCAGCAGCTTTTCTCCGAGGGAAGAGACCCAGTACTTC
many,TRBV7-3,-,TRBJ1-1,CASSLIGNTEAFF,TGTGCCAGCAGTTTAATCGGGAACACTGAAGCTTTCTTT
many,TRBV29-1,TRBD2,TRBJ2-1,CSVERLAWSSYNEQFF,TGCAGCGTTGAAAGACTAGCTTGGAGCTCCTACAATGAGCAGTTCTTC
-,TRBV25-1,TRBD1,TRBJ2-7,CASSEQGEYEQYF,TGTGCCAGCAGTGAACAGGGGGAATACGAGCAGTACTTC
-,TRBV10-3,-,TRBJ1-4,CASQGSYNEKLFF,TGTGCCTCCCAGGGTTCTTACAATGAAAAACTGTTTTTT
few,TRBV11-1,-,TRBJ2-7,CASSARGALSEQYF,TGTGCCAGCAGCGCTCGCGGAGCCTTAAGCGAGCAGTACTTC
-,TRBV20-1,-,TRBJ2-2,CSARGLGNTGELFF,TGCAGTGCTCGGGGGCTCGGGAACACCGGGGAGCTGTTTTTT
many,TRBV29-1,TRBD1,TRBJ1-2,CSVLTGYDYGYTF,TGCAGCGTTCTGACAGGGTACGACTATGGCTACACCTTC
many,TRBV5-1,TRBD1,TRBJ2-3,CASSPGQGREAQYF,TGCGCCAGCAGCCCCGGACAGGGAAGGGAAGCGCAGTATTTT
-,TRBV20-1,-,TRBJ2-2,CSASTGTTNTGELFF,TGCAGTGCTTCCACCGGGACAACGAACACCGGGGAGCTGTTTTTT